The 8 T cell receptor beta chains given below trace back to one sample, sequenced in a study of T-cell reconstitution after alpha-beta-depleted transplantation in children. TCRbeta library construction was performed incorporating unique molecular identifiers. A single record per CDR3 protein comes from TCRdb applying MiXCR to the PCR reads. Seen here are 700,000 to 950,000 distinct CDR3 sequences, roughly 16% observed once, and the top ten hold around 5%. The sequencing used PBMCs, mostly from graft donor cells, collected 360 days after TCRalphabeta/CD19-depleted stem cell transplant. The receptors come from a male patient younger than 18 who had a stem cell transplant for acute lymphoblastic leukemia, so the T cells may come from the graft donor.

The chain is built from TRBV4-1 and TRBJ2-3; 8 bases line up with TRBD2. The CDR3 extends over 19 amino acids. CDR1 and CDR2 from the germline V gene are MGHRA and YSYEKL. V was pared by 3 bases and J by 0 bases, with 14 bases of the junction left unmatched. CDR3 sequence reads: CASSHVGLVFIFSTDTQYF. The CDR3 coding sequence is TGCGCCAGCAGCCATGTGGGACTAGTATTCATCTTTAGCACAGATACGCAGTATTTT.

The CDR3 nucleotides are TGCGCCAGCAGCTTGGGACAGGGTCTTCGACAGCCCCAGCATTTT. It encodes CASSLGQGLRQPQHF. This chain connects TRBV5-1 to TRBJ1-5; TRBD1 agrees at 7 bases. Germline-derived CDR1 and CDR2 are SGHRS and YFSETQ. This CDR3 comprises 15 residues. The V gene end was trimmed by 0 bases and the J gene end by 7 bases; junction bases not matched to a gene: 7.

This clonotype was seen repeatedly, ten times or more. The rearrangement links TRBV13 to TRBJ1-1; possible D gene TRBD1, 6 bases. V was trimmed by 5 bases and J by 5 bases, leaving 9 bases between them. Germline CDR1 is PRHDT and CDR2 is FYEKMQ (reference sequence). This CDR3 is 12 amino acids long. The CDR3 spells CASSNRVTEAFF. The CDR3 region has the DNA TGTGCCAGCAGCAACAGGGTTACTGAAGCTTTCTTT. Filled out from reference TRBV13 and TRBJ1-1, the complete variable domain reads AAGVIQSPRHLIKEKRETATLKCYPIPRHDTVYWYQQGPGQDPQFLISFYEKMQSDKGSIPDRFSAQQFSDYHSELNMSSLELGDSALYFCASSNRVTEAFFGQGTRLTVV.

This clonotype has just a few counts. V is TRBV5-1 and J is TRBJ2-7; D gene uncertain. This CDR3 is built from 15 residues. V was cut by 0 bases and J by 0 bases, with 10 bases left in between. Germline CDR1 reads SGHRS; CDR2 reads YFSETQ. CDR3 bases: TGCGCCAGCAGCTTGGACTCTCTTCACTCCTACGAGCAGTACTTC. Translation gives CASSLDSLHSYEQYF. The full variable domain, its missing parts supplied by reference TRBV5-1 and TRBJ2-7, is KAGVTQTPRYLIKTRGQQVTLSCSPISGHRSVSWYQQTPGQGLQFLFEYFSETQRNKGNFPGRFSGRQFSNSRSEMNVSTLELGDSALYLCASSLDSLHSYEQYFGPGTRLTVT.

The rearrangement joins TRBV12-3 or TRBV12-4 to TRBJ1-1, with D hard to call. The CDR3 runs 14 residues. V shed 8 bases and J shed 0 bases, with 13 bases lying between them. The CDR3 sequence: CASANTGMNTEAFF. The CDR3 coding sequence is TGTGCCAGCGCGAACACTGGTATGAACACTGAAGCTTTCTTT.

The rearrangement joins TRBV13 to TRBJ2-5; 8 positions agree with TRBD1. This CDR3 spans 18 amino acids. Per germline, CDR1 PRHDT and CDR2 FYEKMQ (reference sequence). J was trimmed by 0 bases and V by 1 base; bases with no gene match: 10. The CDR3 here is CASSLVPPGQGYQETQYF. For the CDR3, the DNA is TGTGCCAGCAGCTTAGTGCCCCCCGGACAGGGATACCAAGAGACCCAGTACTTC.

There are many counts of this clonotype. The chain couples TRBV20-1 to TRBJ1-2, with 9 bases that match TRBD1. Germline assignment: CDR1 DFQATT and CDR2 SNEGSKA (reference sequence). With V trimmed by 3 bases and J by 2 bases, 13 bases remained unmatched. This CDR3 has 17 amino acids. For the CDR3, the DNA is TGCAGTGCTAGGTCTCTCGAGCGGGACAGGGTGAACTATGGCTACACCTTC. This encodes CSARSLERDRVNYGYTF.

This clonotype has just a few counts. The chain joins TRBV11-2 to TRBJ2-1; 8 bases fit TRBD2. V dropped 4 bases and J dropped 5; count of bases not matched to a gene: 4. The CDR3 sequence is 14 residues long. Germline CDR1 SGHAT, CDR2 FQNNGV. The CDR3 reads CASSSRTSNNEQFF. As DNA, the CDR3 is TGTGCCAGCAGCTCCCGGACTAGCAACAATGAGCAGTTCTTC.